A selection of T cell receptor beta chains follows, all from one sample in a study of vaccination and CD4 T cells after COVID-19. The antigens of these receptors remain unknown. TCRdb recomputed calls from the PCR reads with MiXCR, one row per CDR3 protein. The data contain some 10,000 distinct CDR3 sequences, around 60% of them seen just once; the ten biggest clones take up 34%. The sequenced sample was CD4+ T cells from blood, cultured in vitro. Receptors originate from a human donor who had recovered from COVID-19. Both conserved end residues are part of each CDR3. D genes are given only for firm matches. Some rows mark clone size as missing; the rest say once, few, many or name a class of expanded clone.

>-|TRBJ1-1|-|TRBV11-3
TGTGCCAGCAGCTTAGGGACTGAAGCTTTCTTT
CASSLGTEAFF
>-|TRBJ1-2|-|TRBV27
TGTGCCAGCAGTTTGGCAGGGACTGGCTACACCTTC
CASSLAGTGYTF
>-|TRBJ1-1|-|TRBV6-2/TRBV6-3
TGTGCCAGCAGTTTACAGGGCATGAACACTGAAGCTTTCTTT
CASSLQGMNTEAFF
>-|TRBJ1-5|-|TRBV12-3/TRBV12-4
TGTGCCAGCGCTACAGGGAGTCAGCCCCAGCATTTT
CASATGSQPQHF
>TRBD1|TRBJ1-2|-|TRBV7-2
TGTGCCAGCAGCCCGTCAGGGGGACCTGACTATGGCTACACCTTC
CASSPSGGPDYGYTF
>-|TRBJ2-3|-|TRBV11-2
TGTGCCAGCAGCCCATGGCGGGGTCGGGGAGATACGCAGTATTTT
CASSPWRGRGDTQYF
>-|TRBJ2-7|-|TRBV6-1
TGTGCCAGCAGAATTGGACGGGAAACCTACGAGCAGTACTTC
CASRIGRETYEQYF
>TRBD2|TRBJ2-7|-|TRBV9
TGTGCCAGCAGCGGAACTAGCGGGGGGTCCTACGAGCAGTACTTC
CASSGTSGGSYEQYF
>-|TRBJ1-1|-|TRBV7-9
TGTGCCAGCAGCCCAGGACGGGACACTGAAGCTTTCTTT
CASSPGRDTEAFF
>TRBD1|TRBJ2-2|few|TRBV7-2
TGTGCCAGCAGCCCTAGGACAGGGCAAACCGGGGAGCTGTTTTTT
CASSPRTGQTGELFF
>-|TRBJ1-5|once|TRBV19
TGTGCCAGTAGTACTACACCATATAGCAATCAGCCCCAGCATTTT
CASSTTPYSNQPQHF